This TCR beta chain was identified during a study of memory CD4+ T cells and cytomegalovirus serostatus. Overall study context: Healthy Belgian adult donors included about nine CMV-positive and 24 CMV-negative people. Findings of the study overall: The CMV-associated TCR signature appears largely within the CD4+ memory repertoire. CMV serostatus prediction reached median AUC approximately 0.95, or 0.91 with US-trained model.

Single viable CD3+CD4+CD8-CD45RO+ cells were sorted as the memory CD4+ T cells. Total CD4+ T cells were enriched by CD4 positive selection. Assay: immunoSEQ multiplex PCR; the TCRdb copy retains only in-frame clones and omits some. The sample yields 45,000 to 50,000 clones, roughly 73% seen once. Comment on this clone: Its antigen remains unknown.

V dropped 3 bases and J dropped 10; count of bases not matched to a gene: 5. This CDR3 is 11 amino acids long. The V gene's germline CDR1 is DFQATT and CDR2 SNEGSKA (reference sequence). The TCR originated in an adult in good health and CMV-seronegative. V is TRBV20-1 and J is TRBJ2-7; 8 bases align to TRBD1. The material sequenced was memory CD4+ T cells from blood. The CDR3 coding sequence is TGCAGTGCTAGTAAGCAGGGGGCACAGTACTTC. Protein sequence: CSASKQGAQYF.